Detailed here is one T cell receptor (beta chain). Its antigen is undetermined. These data originate in a study of cytomegalovirus exposure and HLA in healthy donors. The PCR employed 60 Vbeta primers together with 13 Jbeta primers. Only in-frame clones appear in the TCRdb table, and some are missing; sequencing was by immunoSEQ multiplex PCR. Here the sample spans around 200,000 clones, over 60% being singletons. Findings of the study overall: Using a false discovery rate of 0.05, a later analysis showed that approximately 16,000 TCR beta sequences were associated with HLA alleles. Specificity of three CMV-associated chains for CMV antigens was verified in vitro. A later analysis appeared to link common viral pathogens to several of the most significant clusters.

The sample taken for sequencing was PBMCs. The origin of this receptor is a man aged 40-50 years in good health and CMV-seronegative.

The CDR3 protein is CASSRSGTRETQYF. CDR3 in DNA: TGCGCCAGCAGCCGATCCGGGACTCGAGAGACCCAGTACTTC. The V and J genes are TRBV4-3 and TRBJ2-5, with D perhaps TRBD2 (6 bases). Trimming shortened V by 4 bases and J by 4 bases, and 13 bases separated the two germline ends. Germline V gene lookup returns CDR1 LGHNA and CDR2 YSLEER. The CDR3 length is 14 residues.